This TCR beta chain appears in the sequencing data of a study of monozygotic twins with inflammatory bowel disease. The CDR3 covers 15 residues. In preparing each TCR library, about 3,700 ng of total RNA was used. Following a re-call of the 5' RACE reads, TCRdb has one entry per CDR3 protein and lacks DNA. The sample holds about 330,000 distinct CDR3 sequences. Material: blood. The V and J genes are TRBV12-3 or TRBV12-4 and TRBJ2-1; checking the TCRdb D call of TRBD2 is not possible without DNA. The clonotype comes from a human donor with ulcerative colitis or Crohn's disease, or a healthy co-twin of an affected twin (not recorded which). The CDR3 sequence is CASSLLSGRALWQFF.